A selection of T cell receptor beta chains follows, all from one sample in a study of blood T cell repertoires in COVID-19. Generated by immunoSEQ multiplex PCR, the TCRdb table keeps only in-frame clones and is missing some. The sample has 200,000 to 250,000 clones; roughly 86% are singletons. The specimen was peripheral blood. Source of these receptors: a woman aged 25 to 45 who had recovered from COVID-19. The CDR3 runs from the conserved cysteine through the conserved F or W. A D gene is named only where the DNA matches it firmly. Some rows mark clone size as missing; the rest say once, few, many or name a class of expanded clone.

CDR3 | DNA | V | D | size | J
CASSLGTSRSANEQFF | TGTGCCAGCAGCTTGGGGACTAGCCGGTCGGCCAATGAGCAGTTCTTC | TRBV5-6 | TRBD2 | - | TRBJ2-1
CASSEGADTQYF | TGTGCCAGCAGCGAGGGGGCAGATACGCAGTATTTT | TRBV7-3 | - | - | TRBJ2-3
CASSQGQLKSSYEQYF | TGTGCCAGCTCTCAGGGACAGCTCAAATCTTCCTACGAGCAGTACTTC | TRBV18 | TRBD1 | - | TRBJ2-7
CASSQAWANSPLHF | TGCGCCAGCAGCCAGGCGTGGGCGAATTCACCCCTCCACTTT | TRBV4-1 | - | few | TRBJ1-6
CSVLGGTGNEKLFF | TGCAGCGTCTTGGGGGGGACAGGGAATGAAAAACTGTTTTTT | TRBV29-1 | TRBD1 | once | TRBJ1-4
CASSLGQNYGYTF | TGTGCCAGCAGTTTAGGACAGAACTATGGCTACACCTTC | TRBV12-3/TRBV12-4 | - | - | TRBJ1-2
CASGADLYNEQFF | TGTGCCAGCGGGGCGGATCTGTACAATGAGCAGTTCTTC | TRBV6-5 | - | many | TRBJ2-1
CASSQPTSGGAETQYF | TGTGCCAGCAGCCAGCCAACTAGCGGGGGCGCAGAGACCCAGTACTTC | TRBV4-2 | TRBD2 | - | TRBJ2-5
CASSLDRGDEKLFF | TGTGCCAGCAGCTTGGACAGGGGGGACGAAAAACTGTTTTTT | TRBV2 | TRBD1 | - | TRBJ1-4
CASSLLLESLTDTQYF | TGTGCCAGCAGCTTGCTTCTAGAATCCCTCACAGATACGCAGTATTTT | TRBV5-8 | - | - | TRBJ2-3
CASSAFTPGTGASYEQYF | TGTGCCAGCAGTGCCTTCACCCCCGGGACAGGGGCCTCCTACGAGCAGTACTTC | TRBV6-2/TRBV6-3 | TRBD1 | - | TRBJ2-7
CAWRQGRTLF | TGTGCCTGGAGACAGGGGCGGACTCTCTTC | TRBV30 | TRBD1 | - | TRBJ2-1
CSYNRGVTEAFF | TGCAGCTATAATAGAGGAGTCACTGAAGCTTTCTTT | TRBV29-1 | - | - | TRBJ1-1
CASSRRSGIGEDTEAFF | TGTGCCAGCAGCCGTAGGTCAGGGATAGGAGAGGACACTGAAGCTTTCTTT | TRBV7-3 | - | - | TRBJ1-1
CATSRDGQVGEQFF | TGTGCCACCAGCAGAGATGGCCAGGTTGGTGAGCAGTTCTTC | TRBV15 | - | - | TRBJ2-1
CASSLDRSVGKLFF | TGTGCCAGCAGCTTAGACAGGTCCGTGGGAAAACTGTTTTTT | TRBV7-2 | - | once | TRBJ1-4
CASSLDSGDTQYF | TGTGCCAGCAGTTTAGACTCGGGAGATACGCAGTATTTT | TRBV2 | - | once | TRBJ2-3
CASSQGTGGREQYF | TGTGCCAGCAGCCAAGGGACAGGGGGCCGCGAGCAGTACTTC | TRBV3-1/TRBV3-2 | TRBD1 | - | TRBJ2-7